These 16 T cell receptor beta chains were all obtained from the same sample, sequenced in a study of T cell changes during pregnancy in multiple sclerosis. Produced via immunoSEQ multiplex PCR; TCRdb's table is partial and in-frame only. This repertoire shows roughly 38,000 clones, more than 75% found once; its top ten account for around 0.7%. Specimen: CD4+ T cells from peripheral blood mononuclear cells, collected in the second trimester of pregnancy. These receptors were taken from a female donor in good health, enrolled as a control in a pregnancy study.

V usage is TRBV19 and J usage is TRBJ1-1, with 10 positions matching TRBD1. Unmatched junction bases numbered 10, after V lost 4 bases and J lost 8 bases. The CDR3 contains 15 residues. Germline loops: CDR1 LNHDA, CDR2 SQIVND (reference sequence). The CDR3 DNA sequence: TGTGCCAGTAGTAGCCGCCCTGGACAGGGGGGGGAAGCTTTCTTT. It codes for CASSSRPGQGGEAFF.

The gene calls are TRBV21-1 and TRBJ1-2; TRBD1 reflects the table's D call only, with no check against the DNA. TRBV21-1 is recorded as a pseudogene. The CDR3 sequence is 13 residues long. This CDR3 is CASPQVQIDGYTF. CDR3 DNA: TGTGCCAGCCCACAAGTACAAATTGATGGCTACACCTTC.

The rearrangement uses TRBV7-2 and TRBJ2-5; the match to TRBD2 covers 10 bases. Germline V lookup: CDR1 SGHTA, CDR2 FQGNSA. The CDR3 is 15 residues long. Trimming cost V 2 bases and J 7 bases; bases outside gene matches: 7. CDR3 DNA sequence: TGTGCCAGCAGCTTACGGAGCGGGGGGGTCGGGACCCAGTACTTC. This codes for CASSLRSGGVGTQYF.

The chain couples TRBV19 to TRBJ2-3, with TRBD1 as a possible D gene (5 bases). V dropped 5 bases and J dropped 2 bases, with 11 bases sitting between them. CDR1 is LNHDA, CDR2 SQIVND, per germline (reference sequence). The CDR3 contains 14 residues. The CDR3 spells CASSLDKSTDTQYF. The CDR3 bases are TGTGCCAGTAGTCTGGACAAGTCCACAGATACGCAGTATTTT.

The rearrangement uses TRBV5-1 and TRBJ2-3; the match to TRBD2 covers 10 bases. This CDR3 is 14 amino acids long. V lost 4 bases, J lost 4 bases, and 3 bases stayed unmatched. Germline assignment: CDR1 SGHRS and CDR2 YFSETQ. The CDR3 DNA reads TGCGCCAGCAGCCCCAGCGGGGGGGCAGATACGCAGTATTTT. Translation gives CASSPSGGADTQYF. The variable domain in full, with the rest retrieved from reference TRBV5-1 and TRBJ2-3, is KAGVTQTPRYLIKTRGQQVTLSCSPISGHRSVSWYQQTPGQGLQFLFEYFSETQRNKGNFPGRFSGRQFSNSRSEMNVSTLELGDSALYLCASSPSGGADTQYFGPGTRLTVL.

The chain has TRBV7-9 and TRBJ2-3; TRBD2 matches 14 bases. Trimming at V came to 4 bases and at J to 0 bases, leaving 6 bases not matched to a gene. This CDR3 spans 18 amino acids. Per the germline V gene, CDR1 is SEHNR and CDR2 is FQNEAQ (reference sequence). CDR3 DNA: TGTGCCAGCAGCTCCTGGACTAGCGGGGGGACTAGCACAGATACGCAGTATTTT. Its protein product is CASSSWTSGGTSTDTQYF.

The V and J genes are TRBV18 and TRBJ2-7; 7 nucleotides align to TRBD1. V lost 2 bases and J lost 3; bases outside the gene matches: 13. There are 17 residues in the CDR3. Germline V gives CDR1 KGHSH, CDR2 LQKENI. The DNA of the CDR3 is TGTGCCAGCTCACCAAATTCGAACAGGGGCGTCGTCTACGAGCAGTACTTC. Amino acids: CASSPNSNRGVVYEQYF.

The V call is TRBV5-6, the J call TRBJ2-5; TRBD2 agrees at 10 bases. Trimming at V came to 0 bases and at J to 1 base, leaving 3 bases not matched to a gene. Per germline, CDR1 SGHDT and CDR2 YYEEEE. The CDR3 loop spans 16 amino acids. Written as DNA, the CDR3 is TGTGCCAGCAGCTTGGTGCAGCGGGGGGGCCAAGAGACCCAGTACTTC. This encodes CASSLVQRGGQETQYF. The complete variable domain, with remaining parts taken from reference TRBV5-6 and TRBJ2-5, reads DAGVTQSPTHLIKTRGQQVTLRCSPKSGHDTVSWYQQALGQGPQFIFQYYEEEERQRGNFPDRFSGHQFPNYSSELNVNALLLGDSALYLCASSLVQRGGQETQYFGPGTRLLVL.

The V gene is TRBV5-6, the J gene TRBJ1-6; D is perhaps TRBD1 (5 bases). V shed 7 bases and J shed 7 bases, with 15 bases lying between them. Germline V CDR1 and CDR2: SGHDT, YYEEEE. The CDR3 spans 14 residues. DNA of the CDR3: TGTGCCAGCCGGGCAGGGTGGAAGAATTCACCCCTCCACTTT. Translation: CASRAGWKNSPLHF.

J is TRBJ2-3 and V is TRBV19, with D perhaps TRBD2 (5 bases). The germline gives CDR1 LNHDA, CDR2 SQIVND (reference sequence). V was shortened by 6 bases and J by 3 bases, with 16 bases between the two germline ends. The CDR3 has 15 amino acids. The CDR3 here is CASRPRGGRTDTQYF. The CDR3 coding sequence is TGTGCCAGTAGACCTAGAGGAGGCCGGACAGATACGCAGTATTTT.

The genes are TRBV5-6 and TRBJ2-7, with TRBD1 matching over 8 bases. CDR1 and CDR2 from the germline V gene are SGHDT and YYEEEE. The CDR3 consists of 16 residues. V lost 0 bases, J lost 3 bases, and 8 bases stayed unmatched. The CDR3 reads CASSLAGQGASYEQYF. CDR3 nucleotides: TGTGCCAGCAGCTTGGCTGGACAGGGAGCCAGCTACGAGCAGTACTTC.

The chain couples TRBV30 to TRBJ1-3; D is uncertain. From germline, CDR1 is GTSNPN and CDR2 SVGIG (reference sequence). This CDR3 spans 14 amino acids. Trimming removed 7 bases from V and 0 bases from J, with 13 bases in between. The CDR3 spells CASLRPSSGNTIYF. As DNA, the CDR3 is TGTGCCTCACTGAGGCCTTCCTCTGGAAACACCATATATTTT.

This chain connects TRBV19 to TRBJ1-1; 7 positions match TRBD1. This CDR3 has 13 residues. Germline trimming cut 9 bases from V and 1 base from J; bases unmatched to any gene: 5. Germline CDR1 and CDR2: LNHDA and SQIVND (reference sequence). The CDR3 loop reads CASFRDRNTEAFF. The CDR3 nucleotides are TGTGCCAGCTTCCGGGACAGGAACACTGAAGCTTTCTTT.

This chain joins TRBV19 and TRBJ2-5, with D possibly TRBD2 on 5 matching bases. Germline V CDR1 and CDR2: LNHDA, SQIVND (reference sequence). With 3 bases removed from V and 3 bases from J, the gap between germline ends came to 5 bases. The CDR3 sequence is 12 residues long. In DNA, the CDR3 is TGTGCCAGTAGTATCGGGGAAGAGACCCAGTACTTC. Its protein product is CASSIGEETQYF.

The rearrangement uses TRBV14 and TRBJ1-2; D is unresolved. This CDR3 is built from 15 residues. V lost 4 bases to trimming and J lost 2 bases, with 14 bases between them. Germline loops: CDR1 SGHDN, CDR2 FVKESK. The CDR3 DNA sequence: TGTGCCAGCAGCCCCCTGGGCAGCGGAAACTATGGCTACACCTTC. It is translated as CASSPLGSGNYGYTF.

The chain uses TRBV6-5 and TRBJ1-2; D possibly corresponds to TRBD1 (5 bases). CDR3 length: 14 residues. The germline CDR1 and CDR2 sequences are MNHEY and SVGAGI. Trimming took off 6 bases at V and 6 bases at J, with 17 bases between the two ends. The CDR3 sequence is CASSPGQGLHGYTF. In DNA, the CDR3 is TGTGCCAGCAGCCCAGGTCAGGGTCTGCATGGCTACACCTTC.